This T cell receptor (beta chain) emerged from a study of CD8 T cells in Susac syndrome. The V gene end was trimmed by 5 bases and the J gene end by 5 bases; junction bases not matched to a gene: 16. The CDR3 contains 17 residues. Germline V gene lookup returns CDR1 SGHVS and CDR2 FQNEAQ. Roughly 0.45 to 1 ug RNA was reverse transcribed with random hexamers. Using its own MiXCR run on the immunoSEQ multiplex PCR reads, TCRdb lists one record per CDR3 protein. The sample has roughly 88,000 distinct CDR3 sequences; approximately 96% are singletons. The sequence came from a human donor with Susac syndrome. Sequencing used CD8+ T cells from PBMCs. This chain uses TRBV7-8 with TRBJ2-5; the match to TRBD2 covers 8 bases. CDR3 protein: CASSLPRAGGSVETQYF. The CDR3 nucleotides are TGTGCCAGCAGCCTTCCTCGTGCGGGAGGCTCGGTGGAGACCCAGTACTTC.